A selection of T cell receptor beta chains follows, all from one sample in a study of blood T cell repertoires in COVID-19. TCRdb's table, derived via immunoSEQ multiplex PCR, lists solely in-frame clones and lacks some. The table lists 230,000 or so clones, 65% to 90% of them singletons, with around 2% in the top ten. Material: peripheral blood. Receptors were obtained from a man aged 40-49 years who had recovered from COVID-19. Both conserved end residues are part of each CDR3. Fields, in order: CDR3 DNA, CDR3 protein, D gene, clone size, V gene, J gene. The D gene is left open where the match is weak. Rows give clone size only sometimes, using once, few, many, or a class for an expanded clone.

TGTGCCAGCAGTGAAGCAAGACTAGCGGAAAACATTCAGTACTTC	CASSEARLAENIQYF	TRBD2	NA	TRBV2	TRBJ2-4
TGTGCCAGCAGTCTCCCCGGACTAGGTGAAAAACTGTTTTTT	CASSLPGLGEKLFF	NA	NA	TRBV7-9	TRBJ1-4
TGTGCCAGCAGTTCGGAGTTAGCAGATACGCAGTATTTT	CASSSELADTQYF	NA	NA	TRBV12-3/TRBV12-4	TRBJ2-3
TGTGCTAGTGGTTTTGGGCTAGCGGCATACACCGGGGAGCTGTTTTTT	CASGFGLAAYTGELFF	TRBD2	few	TRBV12-5	TRBJ2-2
TGTGCCAGCAGCCCTGGACAGGGAATGAACACTGAAGCTTTCTTT	CASSPGQGMNTEAFF	TRBD1	NA	TRBV3-1/TRBV3-2	TRBJ1-1
TGCGCCAGCAGCTCGTCACTAGCGGGAGAGACAGATACGCAGTATTTT	CASSSSLAGETDTQYF	TRBD2	NA	TRBV5-1	TRBJ2-3
TGTGCCAGCAGCTTTCAGGTGTGGGAGACCCAGTACTTC	CASSFQVWETQYF	NA	NA	TRBV7-9	TRBJ2-5
TGTGCCAGCAGTTCCCCACATCGGGGGGACCTCACAGATACGCAGTATTTT	CASSSPHRGDLTDTQYF	TRBD2	NA	TRBV27	TRBJ2-3
TGTGCCAGCAGCTCCACCGGGAGAGGCGATGAGCAGTTCTTC	CASSSTGRGDEQFF	NA	NA	TRBV5-6	TRBJ2-1
TGTGCCAGCAGTGAGGGCGTCTCCTACGAGCAGTACTTC	CASSEGVSYEQYF	NA	NA	TRBV6-1	TRBJ2-7
TGTGCCAGCAGCACTCCTCGACAGGGAGCAGGCGGCTACACCTTC	CASSTPRQGAGGYTF	TRBD1	NA	TRBV7-2	TRBJ1-2
TGTGCCAGCAGCCTCAAGGTGGCGGGACTAGCGGGAGAAGTCTCCTACGAGCAGTACTTC	CASSLKVAGLAGEVSYEQYF	TRBD2	once	TRBV14	TRBJ2-7
TGTGCCAGCTCACCCTCACTAACAACTAATGAAAAACTGTTTTTT	CASSPSLTTNEKLFF	NA	NA	TRBV18	TRBJ1-4
TGCGCCAGCAGTGAGGACAAATTCGGCCATCCGAGCGGCTACACCTTC	CASSEDKFGHPSGYTF	NA	NA	TRBV10-1	TRBJ1-2
TGTGCCAGCAGTTACGATCGGGGATACGGAAACACCATATATTTT	CASSYDRGYGNTIYF	NA	NA	TRBV6-2/TRBV6-3	TRBJ1-3
TGTGCCAGCAGCAACAGCATTTACTACGAGCAGTACTTC	CASSNSIYYEQYF	NA	NA	TRBV7-9	TRBJ2-7
TGCGCCAGCAGCCAAGTTGGGAGGGACAGGGGCTACGAGCAGTACTTC	CASSQVGRDRGYEQYF	TRBD1	NA	TRBV4-3	TRBJ2-7
TGTGCCATCAGTTCCGGGACTAGCGGCTACAATGAGCAGTTCTTC	CAISSGTSGYNEQFF	TRBD2	NA	TRBV10-3	TRBJ2-1
TGTGCCAGCAGTGAAGCGGAAATAAGCGGGGGCTATGAGCAGTTCTTC	CASSEAEISGGYEQFF	TRBD2	NA	TRBV2	TRBJ2-1
TGTGCCAGCAGCCCGCCCTCGGTATACGAGCAGTACTTC	CASSPPSVYEQYF	NA	NA	TRBV7-9	TRBJ2-7
TGTGCCAGCAGTTCGGGACTAGCGGGGGATACGCAGTATTTT	CASSSGLAGDTQYF	TRBD2	NA	TRBV6-5	TRBJ2-3
TGTGCCAGCAGCTCCAGACAGGGGCTTCCCCACGAGCAGTACTTC	CASSSRQGLPHEQYF	TRBD1	NA	TRBV3-1/TRBV3-2	TRBJ2-7
TGTGCCGCCACCCCGGGGGGACCCGAAAAACTGTTTTTT	CAATPGGPEKLFF	NA	NA	TRBV30	TRBJ1-4